A selection of T cell receptor beta chains follows, all from one sample in a study of blood T cell repertoires in COVID-19. TCRdb keeps only in-frame clones here, not all; method: immunoSEQ multiplex PCR. Here the sample spans 70,000 to 80,000 clones, around 90% being singletons. The sample was peripheral blood. These receptors came from a human donor in a cohort sampled during active COVID-19. CDR3s leave out the opening cysteine and the closing phenylalanine or tryptophan. A D gene is named only where the DNA matches it firmly.

D gene: .
V gene: TRBV5-5
J gene: TRBJ1-1
CDR3 protein: ASSAYSAGSNTEAF

D gene: .
V gene: TRBV2
J gene: TRBJ1-6
CDR3 protein: ASSDGGVVNSPLH

D gene: TRBD1
V gene: TRBV5-5
J gene: TRBJ1-2
CDR3 protein: ASSWTGADYGYT

D gene: .
V gene: TRBV4-3
J gene: TRBJ1-5
CDR3 protein: ASSQEVGASGYNQPQH

D gene: TRBD2
V gene: TRBV5-1
J gene: TRBJ2-5
CDR3 protein: ASSLSGTSFPGFLETQY

D gene: TRBD2
V gene: TRBV5-1
J gene: TRBJ2-3
CDR3 protein: ASSLAQRGGGVFIADTQY

D gene: TRBD1
V gene: TRBV7-8
J gene: TRBJ2-2
CDR3 protein: ASSSDREGSAGELF

D gene: .
V gene: TRBV19
J gene: TRBJ2-5
CDR3 protein: ASSVEQGHQETQY

D gene: TRBD2
V gene: TRBV5-1
J gene: TRBJ2-2
CDR3 protein: ASSAGTSGGPSGELF

D gene: .
V gene: TRBV10-1
J gene: TRBJ1-2
CDR3 protein: ASSEQASYGYT

D gene: TRBD1
V gene: TRBV6-5
J gene: TRBJ1-2
CDR3 protein: ASSYFGQGVNGYT

D gene: .
V gene: TRBV9
J gene: TRBJ2-5
CDR3 protein: ASSVSSGRGETQY

D gene: TRBD2
V gene: TRBV7-9
J gene: TRBJ2-3
CDR3 protein: ASSPLAGKTDTQY

D gene: TRBD1
V gene: TRBV7-9
J gene: TRBJ2-5
CDR3 protein: ASTHGDRVQETQY

D gene: .
V gene: TRBV5-1
J gene: TRBJ1-6
CDR3 protein: ASSLDAVGNSPLH

D gene: TRBD1
V gene: TRBV11-3
J gene: TRBJ2-7
CDR3 protein: ASSPSPGQGYEQY

D gene: .
V gene: TRBV7-2
J gene: TRBJ2-1
CDR3 protein: ASSSGGSYNEQF

D gene: TRBD1
V gene: TRBV11-2
J gene: TRBJ2-1
CDR3 protein: ASSTETGVTQF

D gene: .
V gene: TRBV18
J gene: TRBJ1-3
CDR3 protein: ASSPQVSSGNTIY

D gene: .
V gene: TRBV11-2
J gene: TRBJ2-7
CDR3 protein: ASNVDSYSYEQY

D gene: .
V gene: TRBV2
J gene: TRBJ1-2
CDR3 protein: ASSESGRVSYGYT

D gene: TRBD2
V gene: TRBV5-1
J gene: TRBJ2-7
CDR3 protein: ASSGLSGGPNEQY

D gene: .
V gene: TRBV19
J gene: TRBJ1-4
CDR3 protein: ASSISPMRSNEKLF

D gene: .
V gene: TRBV7-3
J gene: TRBJ2-1
CDR3 protein: ASSLSSHNEQF

D gene: .
V gene: TRBV11-2
J gene: TRBJ2-5
CDR3 protein: ASSLGTGVQQETQY

D gene: .
V gene: TRBV20-1
J gene: TRBJ1-5
CDR3 protein: SASIPLLANSNQPQH

D gene: .
V gene: TRBV11-2
J gene: TRBJ2-1
CDR3 protein: ASSLANRAHNEQF

D gene: TRBD1
V gene: TRBV4-3
J gene: TRBJ2-7
CDR3 protein: ASSQAGTGLYEQY

D gene: TRBD1
V gene: TRBV2
J gene: TRBJ2-1
CDR3 protein: ATQDRGAEQF

D gene: .
V gene: TRBV6-5
J gene: TRBJ1-2
CDR3 protein: ASSSFSGEGYGYT

D gene: .
V gene: TRBV3-1/TRBV3-2
J gene: TRBJ2-5
CDR3 protein: ASSHLPGQMVETQY

D gene: TRBD1
V gene: TRBV18
J gene: TRBJ2-7
CDR3 protein: ASSPGQLTYEQY

D gene: TRBD1
V gene: TRBV6-5
J gene: TRBJ2-1
CDR3 protein: ASSSGTGVNEQF

D gene: .
V gene: TRBV10-2
J gene: TRBJ1-1
CDR3 protein: ATRGAGRIQGEAF

D gene: .
V gene: TRBV18
J gene: TRBJ2-3
CDR3 protein: ASSPGQGGLITDTQY

D gene: TRBD1
V gene: TRBV6-1
J gene: TRBJ1-2
CDR3 protein: ASSETGGGYGYT

D gene: .
V gene: TRBV30
J gene: TRBJ2-7
CDR3 protein: AWSRDSYEQY

D gene: .
V gene: TRBV5-6
J gene: TRBJ2-5
CDR3 protein: ASSPPTGGETQY

D gene: .
V gene: TRBV6-1
J gene: TRBJ2-7
CDR3 protein: ASSEGQGGTYEQY

D gene: TRBD1
V gene: TRBV9
J gene: TRBJ1-6
CDR3 protein: ASSTTGVSSYNSPLH

D gene: TRBD1
V gene: TRBV6-5
J gene: TRBJ1-5
CDR3 protein: ASSPWTGGNQPQH

D gene: .
V gene: TRBV5-4
J gene: TRBJ2-5
CDR3 protein: ASSLRAGRETQY

D gene: TRBD1
V gene: TRBV5-1
J gene: TRBJ2-4
CDR3 protein: ASSFDRVKNIQY

D gene: TRBD1
V gene: TRBV5-1
J gene: TRBJ2-7
CDR3 protein: ASSPGQGPEQY

D gene: .
V gene: TRBV2
J gene: TRBJ1-1
CDR3 protein: ASSENLGMNTEAF

D gene: TRBD2
V gene: TRBV7-3
J gene: TRBJ2-2
CDR3 protein: ASSLTPSGGVTGELF

D gene: TRBD1
V gene: TRBV5-8
J gene: TRBJ2-3
CDR3 protein: ASSHGTGARDTQY